This entry lists 26 T cell receptor beta chains sequenced from one sample in a study of T cell clonality in common variable immunodeficiency. Overall study results and limits: Common variable immunodeficiency TCR beta sequences reportedly had fewer deletions and N-nucleotide insertions.

Some clones are missing from TCRdb's copy, which holds only in-frame ones; the method was immunoSEQ multiplex PCR. The data show 25,000 to 30,000 clones, with none appearing a single time. These TCRs are of unknown antigen specificity. Material for sequencing was peripheral blood mononuclear cells. Source of these receptors: a human donor with common variable immunodeficiency.

This clone was observed a few times. The CDR3 goes on 3 residues after the read ends, and that part is filled in from the germline J gene. This chain links TRBV6-2 or TRBV6-3 with TRBJ1-5; D gene uncertain. V was clipped by 6 bases and J by 5 bases, with 8 bases between them. Germline assignment: CDR1 MNHEY and CDR2 SVGEGT. This CDR3 contains 12 residues. The part of the CDR3 DNA that was read is TGTGCCAGCAGAAGACTGGATCAGCCC. Its protein is CASRRLDQP. The full CDR3 protein reads CASRRLDQPQHF.

On this clone itself: Read coverage stops 3 residues before the CDR3 terminus; the germline J gene supplies the remainder. J is TRBJ1-5 and V is TRBV6-2 or TRBV6-3, with unresolved D. This CDR3 is built from 12 residues. Between the trimmed V and J ends, which lost 7 bases and 8 bases, there was a span of 12 bases. Germline V gene lookup returns CDR1 MNHEY and CDR2 SVGEGT. The CDR3 here is CASTSGWEPQHF. Incomplete CDR3 DNA: TGTGCCAGCACCTCGGGGTGGGAGCCC.

Many counts were recorded for this clone. The observed sequence ends 3 residues before the CDR3 terminus, with the missing tail filled in from the germline J gene. This chain joins TRBV14 and TRBJ2-3, with a possible D match to TRBD1 (5 bases). This CDR3 is built from 16 residues. V lost 4 bases, J lost 0 bases, and 14 bases lay in between. Germline CDR1 reads SGHDN; CDR2 reads FVKESK. The CDR3 is CASSPLGHYSTDTQYF. Partial CDR3 DNA: TGTGCCAGCAGCCCCCTAGGACATTATAGCACAGATACG.

This clone was seen a handful of times. The read falls 3 residues short of the CDR3 end, and the missing part is taken from the germline J gene. J is TRBJ1-2 and V is TRBV19, with D hard to call. Germline values: CDR1 LNHDA, CDR2 SQIVND (reference sequence). The CDR3 runs to 11 residues. Trimming stripped 7 bases from V and 2 bases from J, with 5 bases between. Incomplete CDR3 DNA: TGTGCCAGTAAACGGAACTATGGC. It codes for CASKRNYG. The CDR3 as a whole reads CASKRNYGYTF. The entire variable domain, with the rest obtained from reference TRBV19 and TRBJ1-2, is as follows: DGGITQSPKYLFRKEGQNVTLSCEQNLNHDAMYWYRQDPGQGLRLIYYSQIVNDFQKGDIAEGYSVSREKKESFPLTVTSAQKNPTAFYLCASKRNYGYTFGSGTRLTVV.

This clone was observed a handful of times. Read sequence stops 3 residues before the CDR3 end, and the germline J gene provides the missing end. J is TRBJ2-1 and V is TRBV20-1; 8 bases match TRBD1. The germline V gene encodes CDR1 DFQATT and CDR2 SNEGSKA (reference sequence). V lost 6 bases to trimming and J lost 8 bases; unmatched junction nucleotides: 15. The CDR3 has 15 amino acids. CDR3 bases read: TGCAGTGCCAGGACGAGGCAGGGGGCAGGTCATGAG. Encoded protein: CSARTRQGAGHE. The entire CDR3 sequence reads CSARTRQGAGHEQFF.

In its sample, this clone was seen a few times. The read halts 3 residues ahead of the CDR3 end, with the missing end drawn from the germline J gene. V gene TRBV11-2 combines with J gene TRBJ2-7; D uncertain. From germline, CDR1 is SGHAT and CDR2 FQNNGV. This CDR3 contains 15 residues. V lost 0 bases and J lost 0, with 9 bases in between. The CDR3 DNA, read in part, is TGTGCCAGCAGCTTAGAGGTAGGGTCCTCCTACGAG. The encoded protein is CASSLEVGSSYE. In full, the CDR3 is CASSLEVGSSYEQYF.

The table lists this clone with many counts. The CDR3 end lies 3 residues beyond the end of the read and is filled in from the germline J gene. The rearrangement joins TRBV20-1 to TRBJ2-5; TRBD2 aligns across 9 bases. The germline gives CDR1 DFQATT, CDR2 SNEGSKA (reference sequence). The CDR3 has 16 amino acids. Germline trimming cut 1 base from V and 0 bases from J; bases unmatched to any gene: 6. CDR3 DNA, as far as it was read: TGCAGTGCTAGAGTAGCGGGGGCTATGTACCAAGAGACC. Its protein product is CSARVAGAMYQET. The entire CDR3 sequence reads CSARVAGAMYQETQYF.

A remark on this clone: The read terminates 3 residues before the CDR3 end, so the remaining end is supplied by the germline J gene. V gene TRBV7-2 combines with J gene TRBJ2-1, with 8 positions matching TRBD2. Germline CDR1 and CDR2: SGHTA and FQGNSA. The V segment lost 5 bases and the J segment 6 bases; nucleotides outside the gene matches: 6. CDR3 length: 14 residues. The sequenced CDR3 bases are TGTGCCAGCAGCGGACTGAGCGGGAGCAATGAG. It encodes CASSGLSGSNE. The whole CDR3 protein is CASSGLSGSNEQFF.

This clone was observed a handful of times. The read stops 3 residues short of the end of the CDR3; the missing end is completed from the germline J gene. The V gene is TRBV18, the J gene TRBJ1-5, with D possibly TRBD1 on 5 matching bases. The CDR3 covers 16 residues. The V end lost 5 bases, the J end lost 7 bases, and 21 bases lay between the germline ends. Germline V lookup: CDR1 KGHSH, CDR2 LQKENI. CDR3 amino acids: CASSAYRGTAEQPQHF. Partial CDR3 DNA: TGTGCCAGCTCAGCATACAGAGGGACTGCCGAGCAGCCC.

In its sample, this clone was seen many times. From the germline J gene comes the end of the CDR3, since the read stops 3 residues before it. The chain carries TRBV7-8 and TRBJ2-5; D might be TRBD1 (6 bases). Between the trimmed V and J ends, which lost 1 base and 4 bases, there was a span of 10 bases. Per the germline V gene, CDR1 is SGHVS and CDR2 is FQNEAQ. The CDR3 has 14 residues. The covered CDR3 bases are TGTGCCAGCAGCTTAGGTTTAGGGGGAGAGACC. It specifies CASSLGLGGET. The CDR3, in full, reads CASSLGLGGETQYF.

This clone was found many times. From the germline J gene comes the end of the CDR3, since the read stops 3 residues before it. The chain combines TRBV2 with TRBJ2-1; D is perhaps TRBD2 (7 bases). The CDR3 consists of 15 residues. CDR1 SNHLY and CDR2 FYNNEI come from the germline V gene. V lost 2 bases and J lost 9, with 17 bases in between. The CDR3 DNA, read in part, is TGTGCCAGCAGTGAACAAACAACAGGGAGGGGTGAG. Translation: CASSEQTTGRGE. The full-length CDR3 reads as CASSEQTTGRGEQFF.

A word on this clone: The read terminates 3 residues ahead of where the CDR3 ends, so the germline J gene completes it. The chain has TRBV7-8 and TRBJ2-2, with TRBD1 matching over 8 bases. The germline gives CDR1 SGHVS, CDR2 FQNEAQ. The V and J ends lost 5 bases and 2 bases, in that order; junction bases with no gene match: 7. The CDR3 contains 16 residues. The CDR3 DNA, read in part, is TGTGCCAGCAGCAGCCCGGGACAGGCAAACACCGGGGAG. Residues: CASSSPGQANTGE. From start to end, the CDR3 is CASSSPGQANTGELFF.

This clone has only a few counts. The read ends 3 residues shy of where the CDR3 ends; the end is completed using the germline J gene. The genes are TRBV7-8 and TRBJ2-7; D may be TRBD2 (6 bases). V was clipped by 0 bases and J by 4 bases, with 10 bases between them. Germline V lookup: CDR1 SGHVS, CDR2 FQNEAQ. The CDR3 consists of 14 residues. The CDR3 spells CASSLAPGRYEQYF. The sequenced CDR3 bases are TGTGCCAGCAGCTTAGCGCCAGGGAGGTACGAG.

In this sample, this clone turned up a few times. The read comes to an end 3 residues before the CDR3 does, leaving the germline J gene to fill in the end. The chain joins TRBV5-1 to TRBJ2-7, with D possibly matching TRBD2 (5 bases). Germline V gives CDR1 SGHRS, CDR2 YFSETQ. V was clipped by 2 bases and J by 0 bases, with 9 bases between them. CDR3 length equals 14 residues. The CDR3 DNA, read in part, is TGCGCCAGCAGCTTAGCGGATCCCTCCTACGAG. This encodes CASSLADPSYE. The entire CDR3 protein reads CASSLADPSYEQYF.

In this sample, this clone turned up a few times. CDR3 in amino acids: CASRDTETQYF. The DNA read from the CDR3 is TGTGCCAGCCGGGACACAGAGACC. This chain connects TRBV2 to TRBJ2-5; tentative D call: TRBD1 (6 bases). The CDR3 end is not reached by the read, which stops 3 residues before it; the germline J gene fills it in. Trimming cost V 8 bases and J 4 bases, with 8 bases left between them. The CDR3 covers 11 residues. Germline CDR1 is SNHLY and CDR2 is FYNNEI.

The DNA read from the CDR3 is TGTGCCAGCACCTCCGGGACTGCGAACTACAATGAG. It yields the protein CASTSGTANYNE. The entire CDR3 protein is CASTSGTANYNEQFF. V and J are TRBV6-2 or TRBV6-3 and TRBJ2-1; D might be TRBD2 (6 bases). The CDR3 end falls 3 residues outside the read, so it is completed with the germline J gene. V lost 7 bases to trimming and J lost 3 bases, with 16 bases between them. The CDR3 spans 15 residues. Germline CDR1 reads MNHEY; CDR2 reads SVGEGT.

The sample holds a few counts of this clone. The read finishes 3 residues shy of the CDR3 end, and the germline J gene is used to complete it. This chain connects TRBV19 to TRBJ1-1, with 9 bases identical to TRBD1. The V gene's germline CDR1 is LNHDA and CDR2 SQIVND (reference sequence). J lost 3 bases, V lost 2 bases, and 7 bases had no gene match. The CDR3 runs 16 residues. The CDR3 spells CASSINRGRGDTEAFF. The sequenced CDR3 bases are TGTGCCAGTAGTATAAACAGGGGGCGGGGGGACACTGAA.

Note on this clone: The read ends 3 residues shy of where the CDR3 ends; the end is completed using the germline J gene. The chain has TRBV18 and TRBJ1-4; TRBD1 might be the D (5 bases). Germline lookup yields CDR1 KGHSH and CDR2 LQKENI. The CDR3 has 14 amino acids. V was pared by 5 bases and J by 8 bases, with 15 bases between. CDR3 loop: CASSSAGIKEKLFF. The covered CDR3 bases are TGTGCCAGCTCATCGGCAGGGATAAAGGAAAAA.

This clone was detected many times. Coverage ceases 3 residues before the CDR3 finishes, and the germline J gene fills in the end. The chain joins TRBV7-2 to TRBJ2-7, with 12 bases that match TRBD2. The J segment lost 6 bases and the V segment lost 4 bases, leaving 7 bases of the junction unmatched. Germline assignment: CDR1 SGHTA and CDR2 FQGNSA. The CDR3 is 15 amino acids. CDR3 protein: CASSSASGRGGEQYF. The DNA read from the CDR3 is TGTGCCAGCAGCTCAGCTAGCGGGAGGGGAGGCGAG.

In its sample, this clone was seen many times. The CDR3 is cut off 3 residues early in the read; its end comes from the germline J gene. The J gene is TRBJ1-4, the V gene TRBV19; D unclear. The CDR3 has 15 residues. Deletions cut 7 bases from V and 3 bases from J, with 15 bases between. From germline, CDR1 is LNHDA and CDR2 SQIVND (reference sequence). This CDR3 is CASTPSGWANEKLFF. CDR3 DNA, as far as it was read: TGTGCCAGTACACCCAGCGGTTGGGCTAATGAAAAA.

The table lists this clone with many counts. The read gets to within 3 residues of the CDR3 end, and the germline J gene fills in the rest. This chain joins TRBV18 and TRBJ2-7, with 8 bases that match TRBD2. Losses at the gene ends were 6 bases for V and 0 bases for J; bases not matched to a gene: 7. The CDR3 sequence is 15 residues long. Per germline, CDR1 KGHSH and CDR2 LQKENI. The CDR3 sequence is CASSPLAGNSYEQYF. CDR3 bases read: TGTGCCAGCTCTCCCTTAGCGGGAAACTCCTACGAG.

This clone occurred many times. The sequenced fragment ends 3 residues before the CDR3 boundary, so the rest is inferred from the germline J gene. This chain joins TRBV4-1 and TRBJ2-3; perhaps TRBD1 as D (6 bases). Germline loops: CDR1 MGHRA, CDR2 YSYEKL. There are 13 residues in the CDR3. V was cut by 9 bases and J by 2 bases, with 12 bases left in between. CDR3 DNA (partial): TGCGCCAGTGGACAGTTCTCCACAGATACG. As protein: CASGQFSTDT. The CDR3 as a whole reads CASGQFSTDTQYF.

This clone was picked up a small number of times. Sequencing ends 3 residues short of the CDR3 end; the germline J gene provides the rest. The chain combines TRBV5-1 with TRBJ2-3; the match to TRBD1 covers 10 bases. This CDR3 is built from 15 residues. Germline loops: CDR1 SGHRS, CDR2 YFSETQ. V was clipped by 0 bases and J by 3 bases; unmatched bases: 1. CDR3 bases read: TGCGCCAGCAGCTTGGGGACAGGGGGGACAGATACG. This encodes CASSLGTGGTDT. The CDR3 in its entirety is CASSLGTGGTDTQYF.

In its sample, this clone was seen many times. With the read ending 3 residues before the CDR3 end, the germline J gene is used to fill in that end. The chain links TRBV5-1 to TRBJ2-6; D is possibly TRBD1 (6 bases). Looked up from germline, CDR1 is SGHRS and CDR2 is YFSETQ. V lost 0 bases and J 1 base, leaving 14 bases between the germline ends. CDR3 length equals 18 residues. The CDR3 DNA, read in part, is TGCGCCAGCAGCTTGGTAGGGGGAATTTTATCTGGGGCCAACGTC. Amino acids: CASSLVGGILSGANV. The full CDR3 reads CASSLVGGILSGANVLTF.

This clone has at least ten counts. The sequenced fragment ends 3 residues before the CDR3 boundary, so the rest is inferred from the germline J gene. The chain combines TRBV5-6 with TRBJ2-3; maybe TRBD2 (5 bases). CDR3 length: 15 residues. The V gene lost 4 bases and the J gene lost 0 bases, with 12 bases spanning the gap. Germline assignment: CDR1 SGHDT and CDR2 YYEEEE. CDR3 bases read: TGTGCCAGCAGCCTCGGGGTTACTAGCACAGATACG. This encodes CASSLGVTSTDT. The complete CDR3 reads CASSLGVTSTDTQYF.

Of note for this clone: The CDR3 end is not reached by the read, which stops 3 residues before it; the germline J gene fills it in. The chain employs TRBV7-9 and TRBJ1-2, with 7 positions matching TRBD1. V shed 0 bases, J shed 3 bases, and the junction held 4 bases outside the gene matches. The CDR3 sequence is 15 residues long. Germline V lookup: CDR1 SEHNR, CDR2 FQNEAQ (reference sequence). The CDR3 is CASSLAPGQYYGYTF. CDR3 DNA (partial): TGTGCCAGCAGCTTAGCCCCGGGACAGTACTATGGC.